These 22 T cell receptor beta chains were sequenced from one sample in a study of shared clonotypes between healthy human individuals. Naive CD8 populations comprised CD45RO-negative cells positively selected for CCR7, excluding terminally differentiated effector memory CD45RA+ cells. Clones were read by immunoSEQ multiplex PCR, and TCRdb kept only the in-frame ones, dropping some. This sample carries a few million clones, 90% to 95% of them seen once, and the ten largest clones take around 1.8%. The sequencing sample was made of naive CD8+ T cells from PBMCs. The receptors come from a young man in good health. Some clones in this sample may be carry-over from other donors' samples.

About this clone: In the same sample, other DNA sequences code for this CDR3. The chain carries TRBV7-9 and TRBJ2-7; D gene unclear. CDR3 length: 14 amino acids. V was clipped by 1 base and J by 0 bases, with 7 bases between them. Germline lookup yields CDR1 SEHNR and CDR2 FQNEAQ (reference sequence). The CDR3 here is CASSLVGPSYEQYF. The CDR3 DNA reads as TGTGCCAGCAGCTTAGTAGGGCCCTCCTACGAGCAGTACTTC.

The chain recombines TRBV7-9 with TRBJ1-2; 7 bases fit TRBD1. The J segment lost 4 bases and the V segment lost 5 bases, leaving 7 bases of the junction unmatched. Germline V lookup: CDR1 SEHNR, CDR2 FQNEAQ (reference sequence). CDR3 length: 14 residues. CDR3 amino acids: CASSPTGDLYGYTF. For the CDR3, the DNA is TGTGCCAGCAGCCCCACAGGGGACCTCTATGGCTACACCTTC.

The rearrangement links TRBV19 to TRBJ2-7; 8 bases are shared with TRBD2. The germline V gene has CDR1 LNHDA and CDR2 SQIVND (reference sequence). V shed 8 bases, J shed 3 bases, and the junction held 9 bases outside the gene matches. The length of the CDR3 is 14 residues. The CDR3 bases are TGTGCCAGTGCCCTCGGGGGGGCCCTCTACGAGCAGTACTTC. Protein sequence: CASALGGALYEQYF. Combining the CDR3 with reference TRBV19 and TRBJ2-7 gives the whole variable domain DGGITQSPKYLFRKEGQNVTLSCEQNLNHDAMYWYRQDPGQGLRLIYYSQIVNDFQKGDIAEGYSVSREKKESFPLTVTSAQKNPTAFYLCASALGGALYEQYFGPGTRLTVT.

The chain combines TRBV4-1 with TRBJ2-1, with a tentative D call TRBD2 (6 bases). The CDR3 is made up of 14 amino acids. The V gene lost 4 bases and the J gene lost 5 bases, with 12 bases spanning the gap. Germline CDR1 and CDR2: MGHRA and YSYEKL. CDR3 sequence: CASSLGDWDNEQFF. The CDR3 DNA reads as TGCGCCAGCAGCCTCGGGGACTGGGACAATGAGCAGTTCTTC.

CDR3 DNA: TGTGCCAGCACTTGGCGGGTAGCGGGAGAGAGGGACGAGCAGTACTTC. As protein: CASTWRVAGERDEQYF. The rearrangement joins TRBV2 to TRBJ2-7, with 9 bases lining up with TRBD2. V shed 7 bases and J 5 bases; nucleotides not matched to a gene: 15. This CDR3 comprises 16 residues. Germline lookup yields CDR1 SNHLY and CDR2 FYNNEI.

CDR3 loop: CASSLEGDPYEQYF. The CDR3 coding sequence is TGTGCCAGCAGCCTCGAAGGGGATCCCTACGAGCAGTACTTC. The gene calls are TRBV13 and TRBJ2-7; D may be TRBD1 (5 bases). The germline CDR1 and CDR2 sequences are PRHDT and FYEKMQ (reference sequence). There are 14 residues in the CDR3. Trimming cost V 5 bases and J 2 bases, with 13 bases left between them.

The V call is TRBV7-8, the J call TRBJ2-3; D is possibly TRBD2 (5 bases). This CDR3 comprises 13 residues. V shed 4 bases and J shed 6 bases, with 11 bases lying between them. Germline V gene lookup returns CDR1 SGHVS and CDR2 FQNEAQ. CDR3 amino acids: CASSYGVGDTQYF. The CDR3 DNA follows: TGTGCCAGCAGCTACGGGGTTGGGGATACGCAGTATTTT.

The CDR3 coding sequence is TGTGCCAGCTCACCAAACCCGGGACTACCTACCTACGAGCAGTACTTC. It translates to CASSPNPGLPTYEQYF. The chain recombines TRBV18 with TRBJ2-7; TRBD2 aligns across 7 bases. CDR1 is KGHSH and CDR2 is LQKENI in the germline V gene. The CDR3 contains 16 residues. V lost 2 bases and J lost 2; bases outside the gene matches: 9.

V and J are TRBV11-3 and TRBJ1-1; D is unresolved. V lost 4 bases to trimming and J lost 2 bases, with 8 bases between them. The CDR3 consists of 13 residues. Germline loops: CDR1 SGHNT, CDR2 YENEEA. In nucleotides, the CDR3 is TGTGCCAGCAGCTGGACCGTTAACACTGAAGCTTTCTTT. Translation gives CASSWTVNTEAFF.

The CDR3 DNA reads TGTGCCAGCCTATCGGGAATCGGGACTAGCGGGAGGGAGTTCGACGAGCAGTACTTC. Translated, it gives CASLSGIGTSGREFDEQYF. The J gene is TRBJ2-7, the V gene TRBV5-8, with 16 bases lining up with TRBD2. Unmatched junction bases numbered 18, after V lost 7 bases and J lost 5 bases. Per germline, CDR1 SGHTS and CDR2 YDEGEE. This CDR3 is built from 19 residues.

This chain uses TRBV28 with TRBJ2-2, with D uncertain. CDR1 MDHEN and CDR2 SYDVKM come from the germline V gene. This CDR3 region has 14 residues. Between the trimmed V and J ends, which lost 2 bases and 6 bases, there was a span of 10 bases. DNA for the CDR3: TGTGCCAGCAGTTTACTACGACGGGCCGGGGAGCTGTTTTTT. Translating it yields CASSLLRRAGELFF.

The rearrangement uses TRBV28 and TRBJ2-7; D uncertain. This CDR3 comprises 11 residues. Trimming took off 5 bases at V and 5 bases at J, with 7 bases between the two ends. Per the germline V gene, CDR1 is MDHEN and CDR2 is SYDVKM. The CDR3 spells CASSPTHEQYF. DNA for the CDR3: TGTGCCAGCAGTCCCACCCACGAGCAGTACTTC.

This chain connects TRBV9 to TRBJ2-6; 7 positions match TRBD1. With 4 bases clipped from V and 1 base from J, the junction kept 11 bases outside the gene matches. CDR1 is SGDLS and CDR2 is YYNGEE in the germline V gene. The CDR3 loop spans 18 amino acids. The CDR3 sequence: CASSTNPGGPSGANVLTF. The CDR3 DNA reads TGTGCCAGCAGCACAAACCCAGGGGGACCGTCTGGGGCCAACGTCCTGACTTTC.

The chain has TRBV4-2 and TRBJ2-7; 8 bases match TRBD2. The V segment lost 6 bases and the J segment 0 bases; nucleotides outside the gene matches: 10. This CDR3 has 16 residues. Looked up from germline, CDR1 is LGHNA and CDR2 is YNFKEQ. CDR3 sequence: CASRERPGLGSYEQYF. Written as DNA, the CDR3 is TGTGCCAGCAGGGAGAGGCCGGGACTAGGCTCCTACGAGCAGTACTTC.

V and J are TRBV7-9 and TRBJ2-5, with 7 bases aligning to TRBD1. Germline V gene sequence: CDR1 SEHNR, CDR2 FQNEAQ (reference sequence). There are 15 residues in the CDR3. The junction had 9 bases not matched to a gene; V was cut back by 5 bases and J by 3 bases. DNA of the CDR3: TGTGCCAGCAGCCTCCGGAGAGGACAGGAAGAGACCCAGTACTTC. This translates into CASSLRRGQEETQYF. Full variable domain (remainder filled in from reference TRBV7-9 and TRBJ2-5): DTGVSQNPRHKITKRGQNVTFRCDPISEHNRLYWYRQTLGQGPEFLTYFQNEAQLEKSRLLSDRFSAERPKGSFSTLEIQRTEQGDSAMYLCASSLRRGQEETQYFGPGTRLLVL.

This sequence joins TRBV5-6 and TRBJ2-1, with D hard to call. The V end was cut by 0 bases, the J end by 10 bases, with 8 bases between. CDR3 length: 12 amino acids. Germline V CDR1 and CDR2: SGHDT, YYEEEE. The DNA of the CDR3 is TGTGCCAGCAGCTTGGCGGGTTTGGAGCAGTTCTTC. Protein: CASSLAGLEQFF. The entire variable domain, with the rest obtained from reference TRBV5-6 and TRBJ2-1, is as follows: DAGVTQSPTHLIKTRGQQVTLRCSPKSGHDTVSWYQQALGQGPQFIFQYYEEEERQRGNFPDRFSGHQFPNYSSELNVNALLLGDSALYLCASSLAGLEQFFGPGTRLTVL.

The gene calls are TRBV28 and TRBJ2-7, with 8 bases matching TRBD1. The CDR3 loop spans 13 amino acids. In germline, CDR1 is MDHEN, CDR2 SYDVKM. Trimming at V came to 5 bases and at J to 5 bases, leaving 5 bases not matched to a gene. The CDR3 bases are TGTGCCAGCAGTGTCAGGGGGCTCGACGAGCAGTACTTC. Translated, it gives CASSVRGLDEQYF.

In the case of this clone: Other DNA sequences in the sample encode the same CDR3. V usage is TRBV6-5 and J usage is TRBJ1-4; D is unresolved. Trimming stripped 8 bases from V and 8 bases from J, with 6 bases between. The germline V gene has CDR1 MNHEY and CDR2 SVGAGI. This CDR3 is 10 amino acids long. CDR3 nucleotide sequence: TGTGCCAGCTTAGGGGAAAAACTGTTTTTT. It translates to CASLGEKLFF.

This chain joins TRBV27 and TRBJ2-7; 7 bases agree with TRBD1. After removal of 5 bases from V and 3 bases from J, the junction contained 10 bases not matched to a gene. This CDR3 is built from 15 residues. CDR1 and CDR2 (germline): MNHEY, SMNVEV (reference sequence). CDR3 DNA sequence: TGTGCCAGCAGTGGGGTCCGGGACAGCTTCTACGAGCAGTACTTC. As protein: CASSGVRDSFYEQYF.

This clone was counted a single time. The chain links TRBV7-7 to TRBJ2-1; D remains ambiguous. V lost 1 base and J 4 bases, leaving 11 bases between the germline ends. From germline, CDR1 is SSHAT and CDR2 FNYEAQ (reference sequence). CDR3 length equals 15 residues. In DNA form, the CDR3 reads TGTGCCAGCAGCTTAGTGAAGACCCTATACAATGAGCAGTTCTTC. Protein product: CASSLVKTLYNEQFF.

This clone came up once. This chain connects TRBV11-2 to TRBJ2-2; D not certain. This CDR3 contains 15 residues. V dropped 4 bases and J dropped 1 base, with 10 bases sitting between them. Germline V CDR1 and CDR2: SGHAT, FQNNGV. This CDR3 is CASSYHRMNTGELFF. CDR3 nucleotide sequence: TGTGCCAGCAGCTACCACAGAATGAACACCGGGGAGCTGTTTTTT.

The chain employs TRBV27 and TRBJ2-1; 9 positions match TRBD2. The V gene's germline CDR1 is MNHEY and CDR2 SMNVEV (reference sequence). The CDR3 is made up of 16 amino acids. V gave up 5 bases and J gave up 1 base; unmatched junction bases: 6. CDR3 DNA sequence: TGTGCCAGCAGTCCAAATAGCGGGAGTTCCTACAATGAGCAGTTCTTC. Its protein is CASSPNSGSSYNEQFF.